A single sample is the source of the 29 T cell receptor beta chains below, sequenced in a study of circulating tumor DNA in untreated peripheral T-cell lymphoma. Here immunoSEQ multiplex PCR was the method, and the copy in TCRdb shows in-frame clones only, minus some. Altogether about 1,300 clones are present, 69% being singletons, with the ten largest covering about 15%. The sequenced sample was cell-free DNA from blood serum. Receptors were obtained from a human donor with peripheral T-cell lymphoma.

This clone was seen once. The chain links TRBV11-2 to TRBJ2-7, with D possibly being TRBD1 or TRBD2 (5 bases each). Germline assignment: CDR1 SGHAT and CDR2 FQNNGV. V gave up 0 bases and J gave up 3 bases, with 12 bases separating them. This CDR3 is built from 15 residues. The CDR3 coding sequence is TGTGCCAGCAGCTTAGATCTCGGGGCAGGCTACGAGCAGTACTTC. Residues: CASSLDLGAGYEQYF. Together with reference TRBV11-2 and TRBJ2-7, the CDR3 gives the full variable domain: EAGVAQSPRYKIIEKRQSVAFWCNPISGHATLYWYQQILGQGPKLLIQFQNNGVVDDSQLPKDRFSAERLKGVDSTLKIQPAKLEDSAVYLCASSLDLGAGYEQYFGPGTRLTVT.

This sequence joins TRBV28 and TRBJ2-3; 8 nucleotides line up with TRBD2. CDR3 length equals 16 residues. The V gene's germline CDR1 is MDHEN and CDR2 SYDVKM. The V gene end was trimmed by 5 bases and the J gene end by 2 bases; junction bases not matched to a gene: 9. The CDR3 reads CASSLRTSFTTDTQYF. CDR3 nucleotide sequence: TGTGCCAGCAGTCTACGGACTAGCTTTACCACAGATACGCAGTATTTT.

This clone came up a few times. The rearrangement uses TRBV4-1 and TRBJ2-7; 9 nucleotides match TRBD1. This CDR3 comprises 15 residues. Germline values: CDR1 MGHRA, CDR2 YSYEKL. Trimming cost V 1 base and J 3 bases; bases outside gene matches: 4. CDR3 protein: CASSQAATGGYEQYF. In DNA form, the CDR3 reads TGCGCCAGCAGCCAAGCTGCGACAGGGGGCTACGAGCAGTACTTC.

The J gene is TRBJ2-7, the V gene TRBV5-4, with 8 bases aligning to TRBD2. V trimming: 1 base; J trimming: 2 bases; junction bases outside the gene matches: 5. CDR1 SGHNT and CDR2 YYREEE come from the germline V gene (reference sequence). The CDR3 runs to 15 residues. The CDR3 here is CASSLQGTRTYEQYF. As DNA, the CDR3 is TGTGCCAGCAGCTTGCAGGGGACTAGGACCTACGAGCAGTACTTC.

This clone was seen once. The chain has TRBV19 and TRBJ1-4; no clear D gene. The V and J ends lost 3 bases and 7 bases respectively, with 15 bases between them. The CDR3 sequence is 15 residues long. Germline V gives CDR1 LNHDA, CDR2 SQIVND (reference sequence). CDR3 sequence reads: CASSMSTDSTEKLFF. DNA of the CDR3: TGTGCCAGTAGTATGTCAACTGATAGCACTGAAAAACTGTTTTTT.

The rearrangement joins TRBV4-1 to TRBJ2-5, with 8 bases lining up with TRBD1. This CDR3 has 15 amino acids. The ends lost 2 bases at V and 5 bases at J; junction bases unmatched: 7. CDR1 and CDR2 from the germline V gene are MGHRA and YSYEKL. As DNA, the CDR3 is TGCGCCAGCAGCCAACGGACAGGGCGAAGGGAGACCCAGTACTTC. Protein sequence: CASSQRTGRRETQYF.

This clone was observed once. The gene calls are TRBV30 and TRBJ2-1; D possibly corresponds to TRBD2 (5 bases). V lost 1 base, J lost 4 bases, and 8 bases lay in between. The CDR3 consists of 13 residues. From germline, CDR1 is GTSNPN and CDR2 SVGIG (reference sequence). CDR3 amino acids: CAWSGTFYNEQFF. CDR3 bases: TGTGCCTGGAGTGGGACTTTTTACAATGAGCAGTTCTTC.

By share, this clone counts as large. The CDR3 coding sequence is TGTGCCAGCAGCCAAGCACGGGGCAGGTCGTACGAGCAGTACTTC. Amino acid sequence: CASSQARGRSYEQYF. The rearrangement joins TRBV14 to TRBJ2-7; D is tentatively TRBD1 or TRBD2 (5 bases each). V shed 1 base and J shed 4 bases, with 14 bases lying between them. Germline loops: CDR1 SGHDN, CDR2 FVKESK. The CDR3 length is 15 residues.

The chain has TRBV11-2 and TRBJ1-2; 9 nucleotides agree with TRBD1. The CDR3 is 13 residues long. From germline, CDR1 is SGHAT and CDR2 FQNNGV. Trimming took 4 bases from V and 5 from J; bases not matched to a gene: 2. The CDR3 coding sequence is TGTGCCAGCAGCTCGGGACAGGGATATGGCTACACCTTC. This codes for CASSSGQGYGYTF.

This clone was seen just once. J is TRBJ1-1 and V is TRBV19, with TRBD1 matching 9 bases. The CDR3 is 14 residues long. Germline CDR1 LNHDA, CDR2 SQIVND (reference sequence). V lost 5 bases and J lost 3; bases outside the gene matches: 4. The CDR3 loop reads CASSYRGPDTEAFF. CDR3 nucleotides: TGTGCCAGTAGTTACAGGGGGCCGGACACTGAAGCTTTCTTT.

This clone was recorded once. The gene calls are TRBV14 and TRBJ2-7; D gene ambiguous. Per the germline V gene, CDR1 is SGHDN and CDR2 is FVKESK. The CDR3 length is 12 residues. V dropped 6 bases and J dropped 1 base, with 7 bases sitting between them. The CDR3 nucleotides read TGTGCCAGCAGAAATATATCCTACGAGCAGTACTTC. It is translated as CASRNISYEQYF.

This rearrangement joins TRBV12-5 to TRBJ2-5; perhaps TRBD2 as D (5 bases). CDR1 LGHNT and CDR2 FRNRAP come from the germline V gene. This CDR3 is 15 amino acids long. Between the trimmed V and J ends, which lost 1 base and 5 bases, there was a span of 14 bases. The CDR3 protein is CASGLAPRGGETQYF. CDR3 nucleotides: TGTGCTAGTGGTTTGGCCCCCAGAGGCGGGGAGACCCAGTACTTC.

This clone was observed a handful of times. The J gene is TRBJ1-6, the V gene TRBV4-2, with D tentatively TRBD1 (6 bases). Germline CDR1 reads LGHNA; CDR2 reads YNFKEQ. The CDR3 has 15 amino acids. V dropped 6 bases and J dropped 4 bases, with 13 bases sitting between them. CDR3 in amino acids: CASSQAGEYNSPLHF. DNA of the CDR3: TGTGCCAGCAGTCAGGCAGGGGAATATAATTCACCCCTCCACTTT.

The chain recombines TRBV1 with TRBJ2-6; the tabulated D call, TRBD1, remains unverified against the DNA. TRBV1 is a pseudogene segment. The CDR3 sequence is 15 residues long. The CDR3 bases are TGCACCAGCAGTTGTGCACAAAGTCGGGCCAACGTCCTGACTTTC. Translated, it gives CTSSCAQSRANVLTF.

The chain combines TRBV2 with TRBJ1-1; D possibly corresponds to TRBD1 (5 bases). CDR1 and CDR2 (germline): SNHLY, FYNNEI. Trimming cost V 3 bases and J 3 bases, with 11 bases left between them. The CDR3 extends over 14 amino acids. The CDR3 here is CASSDRGVDTEAFF. Here the CDR3 DNA reads TGTGCCAGCAGTGACCGGGGGGTCGACACTGAAGCTTTCTTT.

The V and J genes are TRBV19 and TRBJ1-4; D is unclear. The CDR3 consists of 14 residues. Germline assignment: CDR1 LNHDA and CDR2 SQIVND (reference sequence). Trimming left V 4 bases short and J 8 bases short, with 14 bases between. The CDR3 nucleotides read TGTGCCAGTAGTACCGACGGGGAGTACGAAAAACTGTTTTTT. This sequence encodes CASSTDGEYEKLFF.

The J gene is TRBJ2-7, the V gene TRBV5-3, with a weak D call TRBD1 (5 bases). TRBV5-3 carries the ORF label, with uncertain function. This CDR3 is 16 amino acids long. The V end lost 5 bases, the J end lost 2 bases, and 20 bases lay between the germline ends. The CDR3 protein is CARSSRSERGPYEQYF. The CDR3 DNA reads as TGTGCCAGAAGTTCCCGATCAGAAAGGGGCCCCTACGAGCAGTACTTC.

The chain has TRBV23-1 and TRBJ2-3; a possible D gene is TRBD1 (6 bases). TRBV23-1 belongs to the ORF category, with a function that is uncertain. V lost 6 bases and J lost 6, with 16 bases in between. CDR3 length: 14 residues. The CDR3 reads CASRPGQCGDTQYF. The CDR3, as DNA: TGCGCCAGCAGACCCGGACAGTGCGGGGATACGCAGTATTTT.

The J gene is TRBJ1-3, the V gene TRBV6-5, with D unclear. The germline V and J ends were trimmed by 2 bases and 0 bases, with 11 bases remaining between them. Germline CDR1 is MNHEY and CDR2 is SVGAGI. The CDR3 covers 16 residues. CDR3 residues: CASSYHSGLSGNTIYF. In nucleotides, the CDR3 is TGTGCCAGCAGTTACCATTCTGGACTCTCTGGAAACACCATATATTTT.

The J gene is TRBJ2-7, the V gene TRBV4-2, with TRBD1 matching 7 bases. This CDR3 spans 14 amino acids. V dropped 5 bases and J dropped 5; count of bases not matched to a gene: 9. The germline gives CDR1 LGHNA, CDR2 YNFKEQ. The DNA of the CDR3 is TGTGCCAGCAGCTTGAGGGGGCGCAGCAACGAGCAGTACTTC. As protein: CASSLRGRSNEQYF.

The chain recombines TRBV10-3 with TRBJ1-1; D not certain. With 0 bases removed from V and 4 bases from J, the gap between germline ends came to 15 bases. The CDR3 totals 16 residues. Germline lookup yields CDR1 ENHRY and CDR2 SYGVKD. The CDR3 spells CAISESFLRRGTEAFF. In DNA, the CDR3 is TGTGCCATCAGTGAGTCGTTTCTCCGGCGAGGCACTGAAGCTTTCTTT.

The DNA for the CDR3 is TGCGCCAGCAAACCGACAGGGCTTAATGAAAAACTGTTTTTT. As protein: CASKPTGLNEKLFF. The chain couples TRBV4-1 to TRBJ1-4; TRBD1 matches 7 bases. The CDR3 covers 14 residues. Germline V gives CDR1 MGHRA, CDR2 YSYEKL. V lost 7 bases, J lost 4 bases, and 6 bases stayed unmatched.

The genes are TRBV25-1 and TRBJ2-2; 10 positions agree with TRBD2. Trimming cost V 3 bases and J 4 bases; bases outside gene matches: 8. Germline V gene sequence: CDR1 MGHDK, CDR2 SYGVNS. The CDR3 sequence is 17 residues long. The DNA for the CDR3 is TGTGCCAGCAGTGATCTCGGGAGCGGGGGGGCCACCGGGGAGCTGTTTTTT. It yields the protein CASSDLGSGGATGELFF.

This clone was seen a handful of times. This CDR3 reads CASSPRSGTSGGAYYEQYF. DNA of the CDR3: TGCGCCAGCAGCCCCCGCTCCGGGACTAGCGGGGGGGCCTACTACGAGCAGTACTTC. This chain links TRBV4-1 with TRBJ2-7, with 16 bases fitting TRBD2. V shed 4 bases and J 3 bases; nucleotides not matched to a gene: 12. Germline CDR1 is MGHRA and CDR2 is YSYEKL. This CDR3 is built from 19 residues.

This clone was recorded only once. The chain recombines TRBV30 with TRBJ1-5; 7 bases align to TRBD1. V lost 5 bases, J lost 0 bases, and 16 bases stayed unmatched. CDR1 is GTSNPN, CDR2 SVGIG, per germline (reference sequence). The CDR3 runs 18 residues. In nucleotides, the CDR3 is TGTGCCTGGGAGAGTGGGACAGTTAGACCTTATAGCAATCAGCCCCAGCATTTT. This sequence encodes CAWESGTVRPYSNQPQHF.

This chain uses TRBV28 with TRBJ2-4; D remains unclear. Germline V lookup: CDR1 MDHEN, CDR2 SYDVKM. This CDR3 has 12 residues. Trimming took 0 bases from V and 6 from J, leaving 3 bases between them. CDR3 nucleotide sequence: TGTGCCAGCAGTTTATGGGGAAACATTCAGTACTTC. Translation gives CASSLWGNIQYF.

The J gene is TRBJ2-5, the V gene TRBV7-8; 11 bases map to TRBD2. The V and J ends lost 1 base and 1 base, in that order; junction bases with no gene match: 2. This CDR3 spans 16 amino acids. The germline CDR1 and CDR2 sequences are SGHVS and FQNEAQ. CDR3 sequence: CASSLELAGGQETQYF. The CDR3 nucleotides read TGTGCCAGCAGCTTAGAGCTAGCGGGGGGCCAAGAGACCCAGTACTTC.

This clone has a single count. The genes are TRBV10-3 and TRBJ2-2; 9 nucleotides agree with TRBD1. This CDR3 region has 15 residues. Germline assignment: CDR1 ENHRY and CDR2 SYGVKD. J was trimmed by 5 bases and V by 8 bases; bases with no gene match: 9. DNA for the CDR3: TGTGCCATCTCATCTGGACAGGGGCGGACCGGGGAGCTGTTTTTT. This sequence encodes CAISSGQGRTGELFF.

The V gene is TRBV27, the J gene TRBJ2-1, with 7 positions matching TRBD2. V shed 6 bases and J 3 bases; nucleotides not matched to a gene: 5. Germline CDR1 is MNHEY and CDR2 is SMNVEV (reference sequence). The length of the CDR3 is 14 residues. The CDR3 here is CASRPGLSYNEQFF. The CDR3 DNA reads TGTGCCAGCAGGCCGGGACTAAGCTACAATGAGCAGTTCTTC.